Given below is one TCR beta chain in context. Deletions cut 6 bases from V and 12 bases from J, with 15 bases between. This CDR3 contains 12 residues. Germline V CDR1 and CDR2: MNHEY, SMNVEV (reference sequence). This entry is derived from a study of T cell changes during pregnancy in multiple sclerosis. Assay used: immunoSEQ multiplex PCR; TCRdb lists only in-frame clones, some missing. The data show 85,000 to 100,000 clones, with almost 95% seen just once and about 2.7% held by the top ten. J is TRBJ2-1 and V is TRBV27; the D gene is possibly TRBD1 (5 bases). This TCR was recovered from a female donor with multiple sclerosis, enrolled in a pregnancy study. The sample consisted of peripheral blood, taken in the first trimester of pregnancy. CDR3 loop: CASSAQGGRQFF. The CDR3 DNA sequence: TGTGCCAGCAGCGCTCAGGGCGGACGGCAGTTCTTC.